A selection of T cell receptor beta chains follows, all from one sample in a study of CD8+ T cells in alopecia areata. Clones were sequenced by immunoSEQ multiplex PCR, and TCRdb holds only the in-frame ones, with some missing. Of 79,000 or so clones in the sample, 60% to 70% were seen once. Here the sequenced sample was CD8+ T cells sorted from blood, taken at week 24, from a patient treated with tofacitinib. The receptors here all came from a human donor with alopecia areata. Both conserved end residues are part of each CDR3. A D gene is named only where the DNA matches it firmly. Only part of the rows carry a size: once, few, many, or a class if the clone is expanded.

D gene,J gene,V gene,clone size,CDR3 protein,CDR3 DNA
TRBD1,TRBJ1-5,TRBV28,NA,CASSLIGQGAGQPQHF,TGTGCCAGCAGTTTGATTGGACAGGGGGCCGGTCAGCCCCAGCATTTT
NA,TRBJ2-4,TRBV10-3,few,CAISRDTENIQYF,TGTGCCATCAGCCGGGACACCGAAAACATTCAGTACTTC
TRBD2,TRBJ2-5,TRBV27,once,CASSPTGLAGGRGQYF,TGTGCCAGCAGTCCAACGGGACTAGCGGGAGGCCGGGGGCAGTACTTC
NA,TRBJ2-5,TRBV4-3,once,CASSQDSGTVQETQYF,TGCGCCAGCAGCCAAGACAGCGGGACAGTCCAAGAGACCCAGTACTTC
NA,TRBJ2-1,TRBV25-1,NA,CASSPRGGSSYNEQFF,TGTGCCAGCAGCCCTAGGGGGGGGAGCTCCTACAATGAGCAGTTCTTC
NA,TRBJ1-5,TRBV11-2,NA,CASSSYSSQPQHF,TGTGCCAGCAGCTCCTACTCTAGTCAGCCCCAGCATTTT
NA,TRBJ1-2,TRBV29-1,NA,CSDRDGYTF,TGCAGCGACAGGGACGGCTACACCTTC
NA,TRBJ2-5,TRBV7-9,NA,CASSPPQTHEGAQYF,TGTGCCAGCAGCCCTCCTCAGACGCACGAGGGGGCCCAGTACTTC
NA,TRBJ2-4,TRBV6-1,few,CASSVRILAKNIQYF,TGTGCCAGCAGTGTACGAATTCTAGCCAAAAACATTCAGTACTTC
TRBD1,TRBJ2-5,TRBV4-1,few,CASSQRTGAQETQYF,TGCGCCAGCAGCCAAAGGACAGGGGCCCAAGAGACCCAGTACTTC
NA,TRBJ1-2,TRBV19,NA,CASSMGQSGYTF,TGTGCCAGTAGTATGGGCCAGAGTGGCTACACCTTC
TRBD2,TRBJ2-5,TRBV14,NA,CASSQDGLAWETQYF,TGTGCCAGCAGCCAAGATGGACTAGCTTGGGAGACCCAGTACTTC
NA,TRBJ1-2,TRBV7-9,NA,CASRQIPNYGYTF,TGTGCCAGCAGGCAGATTCCTAACTATGGCTACACCTTC
NA,TRBJ2-2,TRBV5-7,NA,CASSSLQGYTGELFF,TGTGCCAGCAGCTCGCTACAGGGATACACCGGGGAGCTGTTTTTT
TRBD1,TRBJ2-1,TRBV6-5,NA,CASSPGTGHEQFF,TGTGCCAGCAGCCCCGGGACAGGGCATGAGCAGTTCTTC
TRBD2,TRBJ2-1,TRBV28,few,CASSFRGSLNEQFF,TGTGCCAGCAGTTTTCGCGGGAGTTTGAATGAGCAGTTCTTC
NA,TRBJ1-1,TRBV19,NA,CASSMGARSSEAFF,TGTGCCAGTAGTATGGGGGCCAGATCTTCTGAAGCTTTCTTT
TRBD2,TRBJ2-1,TRBV5-1,NA,CASRTSGSGYNEQFF,TGCGCCAGCAGGACTAGCGGGAGTGGCTACAATGAGCAGTTCTTC
TRBD1,TRBJ1-1,TRBV6-5,NA,CASSYTRGRTEAFF,TGTGCCAGCAGTTACACCAGGGGGAGGACTGAAGCTTTCTTT
NA,TRBJ1-5,TRBV18,NA,CASSPGTVEVQPQHF,TGTGCCAGCTCACCCGGGACGGTAGAAGTCCAGCCCCAGCATTTT